Here is one TCR beta chain with its context. The sample originates from a study of blood T cell repertoires in COVID-19. The ends lost 4 bases at V and 6 bases at J; junction bases unmatched: 9. The CDR3 is made up of 17 amino acids. Germline V CDR1 and CDR2: LGHNA, YNFKEQ. TCRdb's table, derived via immunoSEQ multiplex PCR, lists solely in-frame clones and lacks some. The sample records under 300,000 clones, less than 85% being singletons. The V call is TRBV4-2, the J call TRBJ2-3, with TRBD2 matching 14 bases. This TCR derives from a man between 60 and 70 years old who had recovered from COVID-19. The sequenced sample was peripheral blood. The CDR3, as DNA: TGTGCCAGCAGCCCCACCGGGACTAGCGGGAGTAGGGATACGCAGTATTTT. Encoded protein: CASSPTGTSGSRDTQYF.